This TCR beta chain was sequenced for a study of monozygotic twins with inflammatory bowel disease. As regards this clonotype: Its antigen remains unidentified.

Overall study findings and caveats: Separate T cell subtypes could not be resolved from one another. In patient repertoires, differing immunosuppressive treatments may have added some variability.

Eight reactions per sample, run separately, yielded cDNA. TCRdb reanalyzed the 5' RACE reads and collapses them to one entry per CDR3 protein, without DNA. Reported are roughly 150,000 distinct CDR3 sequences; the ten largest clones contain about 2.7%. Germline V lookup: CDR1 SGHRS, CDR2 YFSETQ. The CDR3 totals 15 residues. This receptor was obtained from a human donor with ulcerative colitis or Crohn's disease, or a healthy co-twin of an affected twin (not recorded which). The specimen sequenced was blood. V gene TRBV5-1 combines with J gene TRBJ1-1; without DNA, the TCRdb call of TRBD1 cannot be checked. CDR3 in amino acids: CATGTGGAEDTEAFF.